This TCR beta chain is from a study of beta chain features in type 1 diabetes. Of the isolated RNA, all was reverse transcribed, and so the sequenced material was expressed TCRB transcripts. Millions of reads were obtained on average from naive, central memory and regulatory T cell samples. Data came from immunoSEQ multiplex PCR; TCRdb stores just in-frame clones and leaves some out. This sample has 300,000 to 350,000 clones, with roughly 8% found just once. Deletions cut 2 bases from V and 2 bases from J, with 13 bases between. The CDR3 loop spans 15 amino acids. Germline V gene sequence: CDR1 MGHRA, CDR2 YSYEKL.

Material for sequencing was central memory CD4+ T cells from blood. The chain employs TRBV4-1 and TRBJ2-7; D not certain. This receptor was obtained from a woman aged 18-35 years in good health. The DNA for the CDR3 is TGCGCCAGCAGCCAATCAGGTGTAAACACCTACGAGCAGTACTTC. Amino acids: CASSQSGVNTYEQYF.